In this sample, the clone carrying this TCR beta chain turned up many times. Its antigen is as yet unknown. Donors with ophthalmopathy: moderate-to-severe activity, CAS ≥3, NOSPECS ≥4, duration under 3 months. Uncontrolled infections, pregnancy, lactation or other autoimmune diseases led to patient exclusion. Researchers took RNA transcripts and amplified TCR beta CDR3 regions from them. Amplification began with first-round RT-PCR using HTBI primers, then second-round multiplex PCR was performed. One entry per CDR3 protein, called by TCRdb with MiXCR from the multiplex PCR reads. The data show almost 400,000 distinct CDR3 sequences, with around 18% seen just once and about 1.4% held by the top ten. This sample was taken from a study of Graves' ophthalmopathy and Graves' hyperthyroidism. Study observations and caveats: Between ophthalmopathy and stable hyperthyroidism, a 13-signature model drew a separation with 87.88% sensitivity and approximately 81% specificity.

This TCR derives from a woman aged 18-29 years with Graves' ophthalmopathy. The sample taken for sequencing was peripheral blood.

The CDR3: CASSMRGGGGTEAFF. The CDR3 DNA reads as TGTGCCAGCAGCATGCGGGGAGGGGGAGGCACTGAAGCTTTCTTT. The chain recombines TRBV7-2 with TRBJ1-1; weak D call: TRBD1 (6 bases). V gave up 5 bases and J gave up 4 bases, with 17 bases separating them. This CDR3 is built from 15 residues. Germline lookup yields CDR1 SGHTA and CDR2 FQGNSA.